Presented here are 9 T cell receptor beta chains from one specimen sequenced in a study of blood T cell repertoires in COVID-19. Assay: immunoSEQ multiplex PCR; the TCRdb copy retains only in-frame clones and omits some. The sample yields around 120,000 clones, approximately 80% seen once. The sequencing input was peripheral blood. The receptors stem from a man aged 40-49 years with active or convalescent COVID-19.

The chain has TRBV29-1 and TRBJ2-2; D perhaps matches TRBD1 (6 bases). The CDR3 is made up of 14 amino acids. The V and J ends lost 6 bases and 4 bases respectively, with 15 bases between them. Germline V gene lookup returns CDR1 SQVTM and CDR2 ANQGSEA. The CDR3 nucleotides are TGCAGCGTCTTGACTACAGGGTCCACCGGGGAGCTGTTTTTT. It translates to CSVLTTGSTGELFF.

The chain recombines TRBV7-9 with TRBJ2-3; possibly TRBD1 for D (5 bases). Between the trimmed V and J ends, which lost 2 bases and 1 base, there was a span of 13 bases. In germline, CDR1 is SEHNR, CDR2 FQNEAQ (reference sequence). The CDR3 runs 16 residues. The CDR3 nucleotides are TGTGCCAGCAGCTTAAGTCCAGGGATAGGCACAGATACGCAGTATTTT. Amino acids: CASSLSPGIGTDTQYF. Full variable domain (missing parts from reference TRBV7-9 and TRBJ2-3): DTGVSQNPRHKITKRGQNVTFRCDPISEHNRLYWYRQTLGQGPEFLTYFQNEAQLEKSRLLSDRFSAERPKGSFSTLEIQRTEQGDSAMYLCASSLSPGIGTDTQYFGPGTRLTVL.

The chain joins TRBV6-5 to TRBJ1-1; a weak D match, TRBD1 (6 bases). Trimming took 5 bases from V and 3 from J, leaving 13 bases between them. The CDR3 spans 14 residues. CDR1 and CDR2 (germline): MNHEY, SVGAGI. The CDR3 sequence: CASSLGPGDTEAFF. The DNA of the CDR3 is TGTGCCAGCAGTCTCGGTCCAGGGGACACTGAAGCTTTCTTT.

The chain uses TRBV3-1 (or the pseudogene TRBV3-2) and TRBJ1-1; TRBD1 aligns across 7 bases. The CDR3 contains 12 residues. The J segment lost 4 bases and the V segment lost 7 bases, leaving 3 bases of the junction unmatched. The V gene's germline CDR1 is LGHDT and CDR2 YNNKEL (reference sequence). CDR3 coding DNA: TGTGCCAGCAACAGGGGAGGCACTGAAGCTTTCTTT. The encoded protein is CASNRGGTEAFF.

The V call is TRBV3-1 (or the pseudogene TRBV3-2), the J call TRBJ2-1, with TRBD1 identical over 9 bases. J lost 7 bases, V lost 4 bases, and 11 bases had no gene match. From germline, CDR1 is LGHDT and CDR2 YNNKEL (reference sequence). CDR3 size: 16 residues. Here the CDR3 reads CASSPTLGTGRNEQFF. DNA of the CDR3: TGTGCCAGCAGCCCCACCCTTGGGACAGGGAGGAATGAGCAGTTCTTC.

The chain is built from TRBV2 and TRBJ2-3; tentative D call: TRBD2 (6 bases). Germline-derived CDR1 and CDR2 are SNHLY and FYNNEI. Trimming removed 6 bases at V and 4 bases at J, with 8 bases between. The CDR3 length is 12 residues. This CDR3 is CASSRESDTQYF. DNA for the CDR3: TGTGCCAGCAGCCGGGAGTCAGATACGCAGTATTTT.

This chain links TRBV6-6 with TRBJ1-1, with a weak D call TRBD1 (6 bases). The CDR3 contains 13 residues. Trimming cost V 4 bases and J 4 bases, with 10 bases left between them. Germline assignment: CDR1 MNHNY and CDR2 SVGAGI (reference sequence). The DNA of the CDR3 is TGTGCCAGCAGTTTCAGAGGGGGCACTGAAGCTTTCTTT. Translation gives CASSFRGGTEAFF.

V usage is TRBV21-1 and J usage is TRBJ1-4. TRBV21-1 is flagged as a pseudogene. This CDR3 has 15 residues. CDR3 bases: TGTGCCAGCAGCAAAGCGCGAACAACTAATGAAAAACTGTTTTTT. Its translation: CASSKARTTNEKLFF.

The chain joins TRBV5-1 to TRBJ2-1, with a weak D call TRBD1 (6 bases). This CDR3 is 14 amino acids long. Trimming took off 1 base at V and 4 bases at J, with 9 bases between the two ends. Germline V gives CDR1 SGHRS, CDR2 YFSETQ. Written as DNA, the CDR3 is TGCGCCAGCAGCTTGATGGACAGATACAATGAGCAGTTCTTC. This translates into CASSLMDRYNEQFF.